Sequencing of this T cell receptor beta chain was carried out in a study of cytomegalovirus exposure and HLA in healthy donors. Study background: An early data release held tens of millions of unique TCRs from HLA-typed donors.

The CDR3 totals 15 residues. The germline gives CDR1 MNHEY, CDR2 SMNVEV (reference sequence). V was clipped by 7 bases and J by 3 bases, with 19 bases between them. A multiplex PCR was run with 60 Vbeta primers and 13 Jbeta primers. Only in-frame clones appear in the TCRdb table, and some are missing; sequencing was by immunoSEQ multiplex PCR. The table shows 70,000 to 90,000 clones, with roughly two thirds occurring only once. Comment on this clone: No antigen is known for it.

Donors had nominal health at sampling but likely had unrecorded immune exposures. Study conclusions and caveats: The dataset shows that most TCR sequences were rare, while some public TCRs occurred in many donors. Overall, approximately 150 TCR beta chains were annotated as cytomegalovirus-associated.

The sample was PBMCs. V usage is TRBV27 and J usage is TRBJ2-7, with D possibly TRBD2 on 7 matching bases. The TCR sequence derives from a man aged 55-75 years in good health and CMV-seropositive. CDR3 region: CASIPSPGGLYEQYF. The DNA for the CDR3 is TGTGCCAGCATCCCTAGTCCGGGGGGCCTCTACGAGCAGTACTTC.